The following is a TCR beta chain sequence with its context. TCR beta CDR3 regions were amplified from RNA. The HTBI set primed first-round TCR CDR3 RT-PCR. MiXCR, run by TCRdb on the multiplex PCR reads, gives a single entry per CDR3 protein. The table has some 720,000 distinct CDR3 sequences, 16% seen once; the top ten hold around 7.7%. This entry belongs to a study of T cells in Graves' hyperthyroidism and ophthalmopathy. Germline trimming cut 6 bases from V and 2 bases from J; bases unmatched to any gene: 9. This CDR3 region has 15 residues. The patients, who ranged from 18 to 65 in age, presented with newly diagnosed hyperthyroidism lasting under 2 months. About 10 ml of fresh peripheral blood supplied the PBMCs.

The receptor comes from a man in his late teens or twenties with Graves' hyperthyroidism. This chain links TRBV12-3 or TRBV12-4 with TRBJ2-5; 7 bases are shared with TRBD1. The source material was blood. CDR3 nucleotide sequence: TGTGCCAGCAGGACCCGGGACAGAAGTCAAGAGACCCAGTACTTC. Protein sequence: CASRTRDRSQETQYF.